A selection of T cell receptor beta chains follows, all from one sample in a study of cytomegalovirus exposure and HLA in healthy donors. The repertoire was sequenced with immunoSEQ multiplex PCR; TCRdb's copy has only in-frame clones and lacks some. The sample carries 150,000 to 200,000 clones, 78% recorded once. Sequencing input: PBMCs. All receptors derive from a female donor in good health and CMV-seronegative. The conserved cysteine and the conserved F or W are not part of the CDR3 here. A D gene is named only where the DNA matches it firmly.

v_call	d_call	j_call	cdr3_aa
TRBV15	TRBD1	TRBJ2-7	ATSRGPQGAEEQY
TRBV6-6	TRBD1	TRBJ1-4	ASIYGDRGNEKLF
TRBV18	TRBD1	TRBJ1-2	ASSPGTGVDYGYT
TRBV6-5	TRBD1	TRBJ1-1	ASSSQGGGTGTEAF
TRBV5-1	-	TRBJ1-2	ASSLDGGWGYGYT
TRBV5-6	-	TRBJ2-4	ASSRRAVAKNIQY
TRBV7-9	TRBD1	TRBJ2-3	ASKGTGGNADTQY
TRBV30	-	TRBJ2-7	AWITGTSPYEQY
TRBV18	-	TRBJ2-2	ASSPQEGTGELF
TRBV14	TRBD1	TRBJ2-7	ASSQVDHRGDPYEQY